At least ten counts were recorded for the clone carrying this TCR beta chain. The CDR3 is 14 residues long. V lost 0 bases and J 2 bases, leaving 7 bases between the germline ends. Germline CDR1 SGHAT, CDR2 FQNNGV. These data come from a study of spatial heterogeneity in lung cancer. About the study: Patients with untreated early-stage non-small cell lung cancer, numbering more than 55, were the donors. The study consistently detected more beta-chain than alpha-chain sequences. There were, on average, more than ten raw-read appearances for each unique TCR and UMI combination.

Time point: blood at routine non-recurrence follow-up after resection. Whole RNA was taken from tumor, nontumor lung or frozen PBMC; it was then sequenced unsorted. All TCR cDNA molecules were individually tagged with a unique molecular identifier. Each CDR3 protein gets one entry after TCRdb re-called the 5' RACE reads with MiXCR. Here the sample spans about 30,000 distinct CDR3 sequences, around 6.1% being singletons. The sequences come from PBMCs, collected at follow-up. The V and J genes are TRBV11-2 and TRBJ1-2; maybe TRBD1 (5 bases). The clonotype was recovered from a male donor with early-stage non-small cell lung cancer. CDR3 DNA sequence: TGTGCCAGCAGCTTAGATCCAGGGAACTATGGCTACACCTTC. It yields the protein CASSLDPGNYGYTF.